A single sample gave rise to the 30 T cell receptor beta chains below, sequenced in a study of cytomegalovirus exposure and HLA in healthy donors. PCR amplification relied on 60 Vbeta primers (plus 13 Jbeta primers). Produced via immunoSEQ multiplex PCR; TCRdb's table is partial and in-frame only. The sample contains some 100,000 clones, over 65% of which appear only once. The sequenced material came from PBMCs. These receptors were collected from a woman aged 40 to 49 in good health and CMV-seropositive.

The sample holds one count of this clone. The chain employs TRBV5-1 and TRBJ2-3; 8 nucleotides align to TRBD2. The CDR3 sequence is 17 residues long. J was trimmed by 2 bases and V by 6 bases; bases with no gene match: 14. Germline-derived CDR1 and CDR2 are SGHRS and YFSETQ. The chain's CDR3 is CASTHRGSGRNTDTQYF. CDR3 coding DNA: TGCGCCAGCACCCACCGCGGGAGCGGGAGAAACACAGATACGCAGTATTTT.

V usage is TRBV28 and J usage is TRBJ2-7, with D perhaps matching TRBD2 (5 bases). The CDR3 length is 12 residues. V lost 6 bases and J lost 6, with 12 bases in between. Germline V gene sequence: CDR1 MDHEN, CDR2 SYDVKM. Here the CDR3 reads CASSPPRGEQYF. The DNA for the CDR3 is TGTGCCAGCAGCCCCCCCCGGGGCGAGCAGTACTTC.

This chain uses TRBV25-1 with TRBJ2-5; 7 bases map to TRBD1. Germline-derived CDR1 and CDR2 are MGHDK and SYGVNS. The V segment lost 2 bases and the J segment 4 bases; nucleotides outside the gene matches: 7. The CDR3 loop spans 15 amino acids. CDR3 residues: CASSEPLQGPETQYF. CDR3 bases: TGTGCCAGCAGTGAACCTTTACAGGGGCCAGAGACCCAGTACTTC.

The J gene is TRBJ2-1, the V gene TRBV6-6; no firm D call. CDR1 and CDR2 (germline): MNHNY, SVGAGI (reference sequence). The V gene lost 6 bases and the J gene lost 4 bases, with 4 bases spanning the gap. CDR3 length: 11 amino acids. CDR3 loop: CASRLYNEQFF. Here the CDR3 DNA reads TGTGCCAGCAGACTGTACAATGAGCAGTTCTTC.

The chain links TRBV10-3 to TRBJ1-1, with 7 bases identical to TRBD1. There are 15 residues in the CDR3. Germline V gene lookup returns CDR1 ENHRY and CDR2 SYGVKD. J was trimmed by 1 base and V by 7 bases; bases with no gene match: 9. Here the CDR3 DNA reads TGTGCCATCACGGAGACAGGGTCCAAGAACACTGAAGCTTTCTTT. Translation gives CAITETGSKNTEAFF.

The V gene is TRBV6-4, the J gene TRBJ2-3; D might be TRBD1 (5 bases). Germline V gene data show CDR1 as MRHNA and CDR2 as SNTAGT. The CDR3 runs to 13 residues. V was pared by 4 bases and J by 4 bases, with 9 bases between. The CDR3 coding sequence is TGTGCCAGCAGTGGCCAGGGTCCAGATACGCAGTATTTT. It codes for CASSGQGPDTQYF.

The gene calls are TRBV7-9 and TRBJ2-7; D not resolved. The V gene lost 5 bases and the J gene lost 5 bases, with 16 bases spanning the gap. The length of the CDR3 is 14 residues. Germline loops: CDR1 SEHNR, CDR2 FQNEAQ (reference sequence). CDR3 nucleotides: TGTGCCAGCAGCCAACCATTGCCTATTCACGAGCAGTACTTC. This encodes CASSQPLPIHEQYF. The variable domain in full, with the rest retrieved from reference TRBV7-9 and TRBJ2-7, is DTGVSQNPRHKITKRGQNVTFRCDPISEHNRLYWYRQTLGQGPEFLTYFQNEAQLEKSRLLSDRFSAERPKGSFSTLEIQRTEQGDSAMYLCASSQPLPIHEQYFGPGTRLTVT.

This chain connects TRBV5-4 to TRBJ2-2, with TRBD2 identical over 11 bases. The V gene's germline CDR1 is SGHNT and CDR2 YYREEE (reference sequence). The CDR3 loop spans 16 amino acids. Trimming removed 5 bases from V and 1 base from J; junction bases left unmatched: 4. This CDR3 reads CASRSGTSGNTGELFF. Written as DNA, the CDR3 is TGTGCCAGCAGGTCCGGGACTAGCGGGAACACCGGGGAGCTGTTTTTT.

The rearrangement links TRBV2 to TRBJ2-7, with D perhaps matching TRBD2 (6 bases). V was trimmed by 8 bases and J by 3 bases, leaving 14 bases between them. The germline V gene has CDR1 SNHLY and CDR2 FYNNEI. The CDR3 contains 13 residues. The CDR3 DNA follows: TGTGCCAGCGGCCTTAGGGAGGTCTACGAGCAGTACTTC. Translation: CASGLREVYEQYF.

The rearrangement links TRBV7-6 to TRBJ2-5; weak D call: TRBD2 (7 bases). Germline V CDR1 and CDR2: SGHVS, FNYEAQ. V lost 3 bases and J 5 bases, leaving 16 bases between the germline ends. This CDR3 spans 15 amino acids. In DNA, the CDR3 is TGTGCCAGCAGCTTTACCCCAGGGAGGGGGGAGACCCAGTACTTC. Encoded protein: CASSFTPGRGETQYF.

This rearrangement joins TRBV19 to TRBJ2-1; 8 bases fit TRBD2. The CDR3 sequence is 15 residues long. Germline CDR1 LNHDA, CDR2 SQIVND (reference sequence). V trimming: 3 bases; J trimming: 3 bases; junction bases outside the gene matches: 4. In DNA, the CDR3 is TGTGCCAGTAGTATGGCCGGGACTAGCTACAATGAGCAGTTCTTC. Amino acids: CASSMAGTSYNEQFF.

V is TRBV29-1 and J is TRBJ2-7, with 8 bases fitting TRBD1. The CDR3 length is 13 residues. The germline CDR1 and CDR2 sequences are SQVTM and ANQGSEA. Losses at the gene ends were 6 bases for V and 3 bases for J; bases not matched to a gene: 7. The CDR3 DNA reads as TGCAGCGTGAGGACAGGGTTAGGCTACGAGCAGTACTTC. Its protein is CSVRTGLGYEQYF.

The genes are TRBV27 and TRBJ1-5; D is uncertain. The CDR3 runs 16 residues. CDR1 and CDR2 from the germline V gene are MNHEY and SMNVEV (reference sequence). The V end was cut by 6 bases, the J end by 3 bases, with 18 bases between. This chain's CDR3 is CASRPGVLSDNQPQHF. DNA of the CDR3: TGTGCCAGCAGGCCGGGAGTCCTAAGTGACAATCAGCCCCAGCATTTT.

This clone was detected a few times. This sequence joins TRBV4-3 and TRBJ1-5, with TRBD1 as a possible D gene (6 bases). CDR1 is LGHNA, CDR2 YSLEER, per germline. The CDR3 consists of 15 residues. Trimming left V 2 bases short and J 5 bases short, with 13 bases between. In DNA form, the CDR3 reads TGCGCCAGCAGCCAAAGTTGGACAGAACATCAGCCCCAGCATTTT. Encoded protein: CASSQSWTEHQPQHF.

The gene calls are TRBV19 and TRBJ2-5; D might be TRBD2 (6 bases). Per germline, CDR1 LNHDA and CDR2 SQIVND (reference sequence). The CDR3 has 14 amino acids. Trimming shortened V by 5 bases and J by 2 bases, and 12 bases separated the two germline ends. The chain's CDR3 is CASSSRGLQETQYF. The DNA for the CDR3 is TGTGCCAGTAGTTCCCGGGGGTTACAAGAGACCCAGTACTTC.

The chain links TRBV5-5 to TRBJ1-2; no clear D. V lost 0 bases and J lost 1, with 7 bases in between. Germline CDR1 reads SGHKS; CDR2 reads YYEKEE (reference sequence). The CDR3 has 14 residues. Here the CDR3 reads CASSLATYNYGYTF. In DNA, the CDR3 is TGTGCCAGCAGCTTGGCAACATATAACTATGGCTACACCTTC.

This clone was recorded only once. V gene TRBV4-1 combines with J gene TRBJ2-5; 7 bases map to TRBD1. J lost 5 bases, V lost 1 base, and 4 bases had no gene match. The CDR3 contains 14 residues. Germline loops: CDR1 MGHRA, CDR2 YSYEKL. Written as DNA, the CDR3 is TGCGCCAGCAGCCAAGGACAGGGCAGGGAGACCCAGTACTTC. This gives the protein CASSQGQGRETQYF.

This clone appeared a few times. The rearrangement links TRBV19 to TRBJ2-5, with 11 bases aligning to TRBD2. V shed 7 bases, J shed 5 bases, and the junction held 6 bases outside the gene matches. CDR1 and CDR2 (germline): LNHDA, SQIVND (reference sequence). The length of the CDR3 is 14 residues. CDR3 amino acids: CASTLAGGHETQYF. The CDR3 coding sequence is TGTGCCAGTACTTTAGCGGGAGGGCATGAGACCCAGTACTTC.

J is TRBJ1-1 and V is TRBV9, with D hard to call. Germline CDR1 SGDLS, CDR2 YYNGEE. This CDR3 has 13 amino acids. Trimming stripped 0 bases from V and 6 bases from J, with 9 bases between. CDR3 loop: CASSVEAMSEAFF. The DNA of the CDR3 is TGTGCCAGCAGCGTAGAAGCGATGTCTGAAGCTTTCTTT.

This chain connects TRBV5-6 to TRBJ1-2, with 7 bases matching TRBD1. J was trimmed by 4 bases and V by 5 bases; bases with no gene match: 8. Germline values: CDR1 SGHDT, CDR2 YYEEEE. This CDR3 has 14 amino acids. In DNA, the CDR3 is TGTGCCAGCAGGACAGGGCAAGTTGCCTATGGCTACACCTTC. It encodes CASRTGQVAYGYTF.

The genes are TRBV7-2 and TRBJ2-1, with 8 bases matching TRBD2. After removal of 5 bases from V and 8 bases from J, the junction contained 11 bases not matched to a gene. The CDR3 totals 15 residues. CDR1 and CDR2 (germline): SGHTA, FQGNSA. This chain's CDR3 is CASSPSGGGPHEQFF. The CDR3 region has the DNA TGTGCCAGCAGCCCCAGCGGGGGAGGTCCGCATGAGCAGTTCTTC.

CDR3 DNA sequence: TGTGCCAGCAGCCAAGTGGGGGGACAGGGGAGGCTGTCTGTCTACGAGCAGTACTTC. This translates into CASSQVGGQGRLSVYEQYF. The genes are TRBV14 and TRBJ2-7; 10 nucleotides agree with TRBD1. This CDR3 contains 19 residues. V was pared by 1 base and J by 3 bases, with 15 bases of the junction left unmatched. Looked up from germline, CDR1 is SGHDN and CDR2 is FVKESK.

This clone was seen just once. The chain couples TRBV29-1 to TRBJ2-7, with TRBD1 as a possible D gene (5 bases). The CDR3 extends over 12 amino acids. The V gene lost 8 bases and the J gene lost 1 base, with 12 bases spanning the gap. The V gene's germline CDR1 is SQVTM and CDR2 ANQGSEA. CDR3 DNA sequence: TGCAGCCCAGAGCGACAGTCCTACGAGCAGTACTTC. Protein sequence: CSPERQSYEQYF.

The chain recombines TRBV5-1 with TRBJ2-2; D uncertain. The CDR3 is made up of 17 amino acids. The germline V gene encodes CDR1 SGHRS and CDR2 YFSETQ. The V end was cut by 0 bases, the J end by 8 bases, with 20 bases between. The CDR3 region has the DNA TGCGCCAGCAGCTTGGACGGTACGACTTACGGTGAAGGGGAGCTGTTTTTT. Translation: CASSLDGTTYGEGELFF.

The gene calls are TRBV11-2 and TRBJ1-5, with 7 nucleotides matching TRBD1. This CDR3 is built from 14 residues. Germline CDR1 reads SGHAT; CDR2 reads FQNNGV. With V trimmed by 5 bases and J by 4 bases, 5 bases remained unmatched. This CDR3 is CASSPGTVNQPQHF. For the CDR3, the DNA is TGTGCCAGCAGCCCTGGGACAGTGAATCAGCCCCAGCATTTT. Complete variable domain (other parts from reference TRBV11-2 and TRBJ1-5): EAGVAQSPRYKIIEKRQSVAFWCNPISGHATLYWYQQILGQGPKLLIQFQNNGVVDDSQLPKDRFSAERLKGVDSTLKIQPAKLEDSAVYLCASSPGTVNQPQHFGDGTRLSIL.

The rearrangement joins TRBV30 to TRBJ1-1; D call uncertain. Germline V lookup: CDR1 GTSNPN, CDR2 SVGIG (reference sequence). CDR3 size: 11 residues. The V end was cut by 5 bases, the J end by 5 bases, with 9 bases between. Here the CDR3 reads CAWGAVTEAFF. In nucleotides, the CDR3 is TGTGCCTGGGGAGCGGTAACTGAAGCTTTCTTT.

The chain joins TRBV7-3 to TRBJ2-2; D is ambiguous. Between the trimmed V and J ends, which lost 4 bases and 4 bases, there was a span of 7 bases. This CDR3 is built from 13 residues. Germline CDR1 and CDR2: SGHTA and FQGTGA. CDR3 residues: CASSSGPTGELFF. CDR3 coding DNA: TGTGCCAGCAGCTCCGGTCCCACCGGGGAGCTGTTTTTT.

Here the CDR3 reads CASSSGIGQDYEQYF. The CDR3 DNA reads TGTGCCAGCAGCTCAGGGATAGGACAGGACTACGAGCAGTACTTC. V is TRBV5-4 and J is TRBJ2-7; TRBD1 matches 7 bases. The V and J ends lost 3 bases and 3 bases, in that order; junction bases with no gene match: 9. The germline CDR1 and CDR2 sequences are SGHNT and YYREEE (reference sequence). CDR3 length equals 15 residues.

The CDR3 sequence: CASSPPVVAGGYTF. The CDR3 bases are TGTGCCAGCAGCCCCCCGGTGGTCGCCGGTGGCTACACCTTC. The J gene is TRBJ1-2, the V gene TRBV7-9; D unclear. Germline V gene lookup returns CDR1 SEHNR and CDR2 FQNEAQ (reference sequence). Trimming removed 5 bases at V and 7 bases at J, with 17 bases between. This CDR3 region has 14 residues.

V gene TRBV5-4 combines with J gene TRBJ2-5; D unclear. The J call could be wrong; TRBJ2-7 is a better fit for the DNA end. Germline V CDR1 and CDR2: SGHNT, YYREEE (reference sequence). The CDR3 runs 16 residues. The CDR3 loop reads CASSPEYLGAAYEQYF. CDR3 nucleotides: TGTGCCAGCAGCCCTGAATATCTGGGCGCAGCCTACGAGCAGTACTTC.